A single sample gave rise to the 8 T cell receptor beta chains below, sequenced in a study of shared clonotypes between healthy human individuals. Some clones are missing from TCRdb's copy, which holds only in-frame ones; the method was immunoSEQ multiplex PCR. This table has more than 1.2 million clones, roughly 98.5% appearing once. Sequenced input: naive CD4+ T cells sorted from blood. The sample's subset: CD45RA+ positively selected. These receptors originate from a man aged 25 to 40 in good health.

This chain joins TRBV5-5 and TRBJ2-3; D ambiguous. The CDR3 spans 16 residues. The V gene's germline CDR1 is SGHKS and CDR2 YYEKEE (reference sequence). Trimming left V 0 bases short and J 1 base short, with 12 bases between. DNA for the CDR3: TGTGCCAGCAGCTTGGTTGTGGCAAGGGGCACAGATACGCAGTATTTT. Translated: CASSLVVARGTDTQYF.

The chain is built from TRBV6-5 and TRBJ2-7, with D perhaps TRBD1 or TRBD2 (5 bases each). V lost 6 bases and J 2 bases, leaving 11 bases between the germline ends. Germline V gives CDR1 MNHEY, CDR2 SVGAGI. The CDR3 covers 13 residues. CDR3 in DNA: TGTGCCAGCAGAGGGGACGGTGCCTACGAGCAGTACTTC. Protein: CASRGDGAYEQYF.

This chain links TRBV19 with TRBJ2-1; 14 bases are shared with TRBD2. The length of the CDR3 is 17 residues. Germline V gene lookup returns CDR1 LNHDA and CDR2 SQIVND (reference sequence). Trimming cost V 1 base and J 8 bases; bases outside gene matches: 7. This CDR3 reads CASSIGRLAGGYHEQFF. Written as DNA, the CDR3 is TGTGCCAGTAGTATAGGCCGACTAGCGGGAGGGTATCATGAGCAGTTCTTC.

The chain carries TRBV30 and TRBJ2-2; 7 positions agree with TRBD1. Unmatched junction bases numbered 9, after V lost 4 bases and J lost 1 base. Germline CDR1 and CDR2: GTSNPN and SVGIG (reference sequence). There are 16 residues in the CDR3. DNA of the CDR3: TGTGCCTGGAAAGGGGGCCGCTCGTTGAACACCGGGGAGCTGTTTTTT. Its protein is CAWKGGRSLNTGELFF.

As concerns this clone: The identical CDR3 is also encoded by other nucleotide sequences in the sample. The rearrangement uses TRBV28 and TRBJ2-7, with D maybe TRBD2 (5 bases). This CDR3 spans 13 amino acids. Per germline, CDR1 MDHEN and CDR2 SYDVKM. Trimming pared 5 bases from V and 2 bases from J, leaving 10 bases between. DNA for the CDR3: TGTGCCAGCAGTCGATCCGGGGCCTACGAGCAGTACTTC. Translation: CASSRSGAYEQYF.

CDR3 sequence: CASRTWETGELFF. The CDR3 DNA sequence: TGTGCCAGCAGGACTTGGGAGACCGGGGAGCTGTTTTTT. The V call is TRBV6-1, the J call TRBJ2-2; perhaps TRBD2 as D (5 bases). CDR1 and CDR2 from the germline V gene are MNHNS and SASEGT. CDR3 length: 13 amino acids. Trimming pared 6 bases from V and 5 bases from J, leaving 10 bases between.

The chain joins TRBV5-5 to TRBJ1-2; D not certain. Trimming left V 3 bases short and J 4 bases short, with 22 bases between. Germline V CDR1 and CDR2: SGHKS, YYEKEE (reference sequence). The CDR3 length is 17 residues. CDR3 sequence reads: CASSSTHSGRNLYGYTF. The CDR3, as DNA: TGTGCCAGCAGCTCGACCCACTCGGGGAGGAACCTCTATGGCTACACCTTC.

This chain links TRBV9 with TRBJ2-2, with no clear D. The CDR3 spans 13 residues. Trimming stripped 0 bases from V and 7 bases from J, with 7 bases between. In germline, CDR1 is SGDLS, CDR2 YYNGEE. The CDR3 DNA reads TGTGCCAGCAGCGTAGGATCCGTCGGGGAGCTGTTTTTT. Protein sequence: CASSVGSVGELFF.